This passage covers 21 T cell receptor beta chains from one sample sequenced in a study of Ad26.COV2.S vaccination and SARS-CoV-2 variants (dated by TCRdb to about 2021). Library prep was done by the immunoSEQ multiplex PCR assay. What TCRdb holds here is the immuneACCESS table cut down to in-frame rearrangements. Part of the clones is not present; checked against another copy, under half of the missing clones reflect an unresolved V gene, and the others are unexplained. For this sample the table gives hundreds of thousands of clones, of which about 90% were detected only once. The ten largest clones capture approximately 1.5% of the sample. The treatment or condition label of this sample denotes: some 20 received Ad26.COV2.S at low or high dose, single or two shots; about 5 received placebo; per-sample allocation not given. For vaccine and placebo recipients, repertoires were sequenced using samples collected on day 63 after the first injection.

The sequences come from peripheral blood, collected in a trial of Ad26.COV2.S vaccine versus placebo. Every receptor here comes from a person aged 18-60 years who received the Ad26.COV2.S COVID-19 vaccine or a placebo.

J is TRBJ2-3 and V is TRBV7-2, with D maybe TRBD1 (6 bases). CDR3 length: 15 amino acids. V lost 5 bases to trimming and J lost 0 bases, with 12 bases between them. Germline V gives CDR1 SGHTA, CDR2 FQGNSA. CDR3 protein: CASSTRGFSTDTQYF. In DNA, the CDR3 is TGTGCCAGCAGCACCAGGGGATTTAGCACAGATACGCAGTATTTT.

Written as DNA, the CDR3 is TGTGCCATCAGTCCAGACAGGGGCGGCACAGATACGCAGTATTTT. Its protein product is CAISPDRGGTDTQYF. The chain carries TRBV10-3 and TRBJ2-3, with 8 bases fitting TRBD1. Trimming at V came to 5 bases and at J to 1 base, leaving 5 bases not matched to a gene. The CDR3 contains 15 residues. Germline CDR1 is ENHRY and CDR2 is SYGVKD.

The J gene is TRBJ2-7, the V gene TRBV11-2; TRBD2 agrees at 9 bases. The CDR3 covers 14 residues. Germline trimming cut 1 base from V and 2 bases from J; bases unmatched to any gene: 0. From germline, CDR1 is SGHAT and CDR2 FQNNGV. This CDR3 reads CASSLASGAYEQYF. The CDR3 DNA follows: TGTGCCAGCAGCTTAGCTAGCGGGGCCTACGAGCAGTACTTC.

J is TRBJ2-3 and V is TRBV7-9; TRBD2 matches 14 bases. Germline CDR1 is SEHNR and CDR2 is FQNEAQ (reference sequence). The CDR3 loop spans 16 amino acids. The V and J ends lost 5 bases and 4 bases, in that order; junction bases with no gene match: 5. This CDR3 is CASSLGTSGGSDTQYF. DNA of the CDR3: TGTGCCAGCAGCCTCGGGACTAGCGGGGGCTCAGATACGCAGTATTTT.

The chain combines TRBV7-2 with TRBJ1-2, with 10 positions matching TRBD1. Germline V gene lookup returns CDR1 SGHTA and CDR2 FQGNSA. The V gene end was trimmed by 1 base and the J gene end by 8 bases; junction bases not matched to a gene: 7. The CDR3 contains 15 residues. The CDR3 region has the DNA TGTGCCAGCAGCTTAGGGACAGGGGGGATCTACGGCTACACCTTC. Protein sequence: CASSLGTGGIYGYTF.

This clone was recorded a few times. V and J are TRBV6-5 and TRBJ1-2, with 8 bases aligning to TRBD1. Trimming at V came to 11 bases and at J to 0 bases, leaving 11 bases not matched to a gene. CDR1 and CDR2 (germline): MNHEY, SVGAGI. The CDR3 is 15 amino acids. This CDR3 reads CACGQGGQTNYGYTF. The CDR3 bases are TGTGCCTGCGGACAGGGTGGACAGACTAACTATGGCTACACCTTC.

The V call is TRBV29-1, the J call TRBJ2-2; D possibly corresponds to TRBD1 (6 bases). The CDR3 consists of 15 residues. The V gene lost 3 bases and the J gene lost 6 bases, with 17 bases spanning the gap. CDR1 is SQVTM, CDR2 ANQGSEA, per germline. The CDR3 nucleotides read TGCAGCGTTGAGGAGGAGACAGGTTTGGCCGGGGAGCTGTTTTTT. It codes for CSVEEETGLAGELFF.

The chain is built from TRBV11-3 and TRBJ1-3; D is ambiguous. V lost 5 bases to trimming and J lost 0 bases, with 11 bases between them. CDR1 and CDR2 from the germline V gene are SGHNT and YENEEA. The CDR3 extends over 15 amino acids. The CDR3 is CASSLRTGSGNTIYF. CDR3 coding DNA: TGTGCCAGCAGCCTGCGGACGGGCTCTGGAAACACCATATATTTT. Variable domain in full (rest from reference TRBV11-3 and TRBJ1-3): EAGVVQSPRYKIIEKKQPVAFWCNPISGHNTLYWYLQNLGQGPELLIRYENEEAVDDSQLPKDRFSAERLKGVDSTLKIQPAELGDSAVYLCASSLRTGSGNTIYFGEGSWLTVV.

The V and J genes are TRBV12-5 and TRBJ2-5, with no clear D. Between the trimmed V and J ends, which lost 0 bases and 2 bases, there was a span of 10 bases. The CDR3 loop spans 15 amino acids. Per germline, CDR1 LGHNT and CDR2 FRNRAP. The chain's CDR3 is CASGLVGRIQETQYF. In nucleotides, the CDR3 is TGTGCTAGTGGTTTGGTAGGACGGATACAAGAGACCCAGTACTTC.

This CDR3 is CASGSPISGVGSETQYF. CDR3 sequence (DNA): TGTGCTAGTGGTTCCCCGATTAGCGGGGTTGGGTCAGAGACCCAGTACTTC. The chain is built from TRBV12-5 and TRBJ2-5, with TRBD2 matching over 8 bases. The CDR3 runs to 17 residues. Germline V gene data show CDR1 as LGHNT and CDR2 as FRNRAP. V shed 4 bases, J shed 4 bases, and the junction held 14 bases outside the gene matches.

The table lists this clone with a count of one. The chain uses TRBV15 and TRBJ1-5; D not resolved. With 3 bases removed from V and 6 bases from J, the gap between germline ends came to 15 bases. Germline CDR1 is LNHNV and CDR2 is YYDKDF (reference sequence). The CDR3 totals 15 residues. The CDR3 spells CATSRVDRAVQPQHF. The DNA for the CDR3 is TGTGCCACCAGCAGGGTAGACCGCGCGGTTCAGCCCCAGCATTTT.

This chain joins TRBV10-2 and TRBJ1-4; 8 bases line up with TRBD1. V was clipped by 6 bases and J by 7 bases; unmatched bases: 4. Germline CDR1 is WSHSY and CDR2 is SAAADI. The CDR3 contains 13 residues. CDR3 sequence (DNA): TGCGCCAGCAGCGGACAGGGAGGTGAAAAACTGTTTTTT. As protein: CASSGQGGEKLFF.

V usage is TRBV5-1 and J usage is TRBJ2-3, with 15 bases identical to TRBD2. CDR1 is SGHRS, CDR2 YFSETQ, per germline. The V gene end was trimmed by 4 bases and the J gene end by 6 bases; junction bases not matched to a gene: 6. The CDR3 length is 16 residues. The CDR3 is CASSPGTSGRLDTQYF. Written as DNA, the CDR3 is TGCGCCAGCAGCCCTGGGACTAGCGGGAGGTTGGATACGCAGTATTTT. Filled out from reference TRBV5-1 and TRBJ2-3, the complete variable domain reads KAGVTQTPRYLIKTRGQQVTLSCSPISGHRSVSWYQQTPGQGLQFLFEYFSETQRNKGNFPGRFSGRQFSNSRSEMNVSTLELGDSALYLCASSPGTSGRLDTQYFGPGTRLTVL.

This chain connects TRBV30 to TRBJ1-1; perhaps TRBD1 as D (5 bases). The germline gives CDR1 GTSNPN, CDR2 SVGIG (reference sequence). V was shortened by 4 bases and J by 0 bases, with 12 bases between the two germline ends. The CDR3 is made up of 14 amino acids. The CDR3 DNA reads TGTGCCTGGACTAGGGAGGGGATGAACACTGAAGCTTTCTTT. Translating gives CAWTREGMNTEAFF.

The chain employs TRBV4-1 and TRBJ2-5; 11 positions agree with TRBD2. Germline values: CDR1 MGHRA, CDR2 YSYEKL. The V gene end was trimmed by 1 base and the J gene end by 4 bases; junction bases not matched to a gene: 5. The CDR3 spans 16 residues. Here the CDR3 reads CASSQVRTSGRETQYF. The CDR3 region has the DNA TGCGCCAGCAGCCAAGTTAGGACTAGCGGGCGAGAGACCCAGTACTTC.

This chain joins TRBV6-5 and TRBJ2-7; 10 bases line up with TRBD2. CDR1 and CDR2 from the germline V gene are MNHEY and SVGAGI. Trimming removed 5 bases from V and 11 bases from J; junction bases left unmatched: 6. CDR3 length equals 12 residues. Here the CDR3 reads CASSRGTSEEYF. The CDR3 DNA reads TGTGCCAGCAGTCGGGGGACTAGCGAAGAGTACTTC.

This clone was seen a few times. CDR3 in amino acids: CASSLAPSGGASETQYF. The CDR3 coding sequence is TGTGCCAGCAGCTTAGCTCCCAGCGGGGGGGCGTCAGAGACCCAGTACTTC. V gene TRBV7-7 combines with J gene TRBJ2-5; 10 nucleotides agree with TRBD2. The length of the CDR3 is 17 residues. The ends lost 0 bases at V and 4 bases at J; junction bases unmatched: 8. The germline V gene encodes CDR1 SSHAT and CDR2 FNYEAQ (reference sequence).

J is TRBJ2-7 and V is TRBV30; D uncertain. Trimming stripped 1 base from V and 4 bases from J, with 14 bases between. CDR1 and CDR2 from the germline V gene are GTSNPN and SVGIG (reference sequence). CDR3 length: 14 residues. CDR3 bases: TGTGCCTGGAGTGCCCATTCTAGGGTTTACGAGCAGTACTTC. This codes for CAWSAHSRVYEQYF.

CDR3 region: CASRQGTDTQYF. The CDR3 nucleotides read TGTGCCAGCAGACAGGGGACAGATACGCAGTATTTT. The gene calls are TRBV2 and TRBJ2-3, with 7 positions matching TRBD1. V was pared by 6 bases and J by 3 bases, with 0 bases of the junction left unmatched. The CDR3 totals 12 residues. The V gene's germline CDR1 is SNHLY and CDR2 FYNNEI.

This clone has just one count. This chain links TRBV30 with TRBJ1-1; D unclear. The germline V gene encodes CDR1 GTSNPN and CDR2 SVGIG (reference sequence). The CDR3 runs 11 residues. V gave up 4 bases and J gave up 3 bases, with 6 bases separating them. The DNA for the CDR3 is TGTGCCTGGACTAGGGACACTGAAGCTTTCTTT. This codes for CAWTRDTEAFF.

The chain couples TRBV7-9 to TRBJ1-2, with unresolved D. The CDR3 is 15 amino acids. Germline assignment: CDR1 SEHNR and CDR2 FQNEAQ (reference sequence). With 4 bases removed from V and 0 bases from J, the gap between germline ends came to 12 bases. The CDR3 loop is CASSWREGANYGYTF. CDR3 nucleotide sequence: TGTGCCAGCAGCTGGCGGGAGGGAGCTAACTATGGCTACACCTTC.